Here is one T cell receptor beta chain with its context. This entry is derived from a study of cytomegalovirus exposure and HLA in healthy donors. Germline V CDR1 and CDR2: MGHRA, YSYEKL. This CDR3 region has 16 residues. The PCR made use of 60 Vbeta and 13 Jbeta primers. The method was immunoSEQ multiplex PCR; TCRdb's version includes in-frame clones alone and lacks a portion of them. The sample lists almost 200,000 clones; around 79% were seen once. This receptor was taken from a male donor in good health and CMV-seropositive. This sequence joins TRBV4-1 and TRBJ2-5; tentative D call: TRBD2 (6 bases). With the DNA end fitting TRBJ2-7 better, the J assignment may be wrong. The sequencing input was PBMCs. CDR3 region: CASSQQLGGPGVEQYF. CDR3 sequence (DNA): TGCGCCAGCAGCCAACAGCTCGGGGGACCCGGAGTCGAGCAGTACTTC.